The 4 T cell receptor beta chains below were found in one sample sequenced in a study of naive and memory T cell subsets. An equimolar mix of two oligonucleotides served as the beta constant-region primer for TRBC1 and TRBC2. From the UMI-ligation and nested PCR reads, TCRdb called clonotypes with MiXCR, one entry per CDR3 protein. The table includes about 80,000 distinct CDR3 sequences, over 10% detected once. The sequenced sample was central memory CD4+ T cells from blood. These receptors were obtained from a human donor in good health.

A few counts support this clonotype. This chain joins TRBV20-1 and TRBJ2-7; a weak D match, TRBD1 (6 bases). Germline values: CDR1 DFQATT, CDR2 SNEGSKA (reference sequence). There are 15 residues in the CDR3. V lost 3 bases and J 3 bases, leaving 18 bases between the germline ends. The CDR3 DNA follows: TGCAGTGCTAGTACCGTGAGGCAGGGGATCTACGAGCAGTACTTC. It is translated as CSASTVRQGIYEQYF.

The chain uses TRBV28 and TRBJ1-2; 9 nucleotides line up with TRBD1. The CDR3 covers 12 residues. V was pared by 9 bases and J by 4 bases, with 3 bases of the junction left unmatched. CDR1 is MDHEN, CDR2 SYDVKM, per germline. CDR3 region: CASGTGLYGYTF. CDR3 coding DNA: TGTGCCAGTGGGACAGGGCTCTATGGCTACACCTTC.

Only a few counts were recorded for this clonotype. V is TRBV20-1 and J is TRBJ2-7; D is ambiguous. The CDR3 consists of 11 residues. The germline V and J ends were trimmed by 3 bases and 4 bases, with 7 bases remaining between them. Germline V gene lookup returns CDR1 DFQATT and CDR2 SNEGSKA (reference sequence). The CDR3 loop reads CSASSDYEQYF. The CDR3 DNA reads as TGCAGTGCTAGTTCCGATTACGAGCAGTACTTC.

In DNA, the CDR3 is TGCAGTGCAGACCCTAGTGAAGGCACAGATACGCAGTATTTT. This gives the protein CSADPSEGTDTQYF. V and J are TRBV20-1 and TRBJ2-3; the D is unclear. CDR1 DFQATT and CDR2 SNEGSKA come from the germline V gene (reference sequence). The CDR3 extends over 14 amino acids. The V and J ends lost 6 bases and 1 base respectively, with 14 bases between them.